The 15 T cell receptor beta chains listed next were all sequenced from one sample in a study of response to subunit inactivated influenza vaccine. One entry per CDR3 protein, called by TCRdb with MiXCR from the RT-PCR reads. The data contain about 800,000 distinct CDR3 sequences, approximately 21% of them seen just once; the ten biggest clones take up 10% to 13%. The sequencing here drew on PBMCs from blood, taken roughly 5 days after vaccination. The receptors derive from a man aged 45 to 65 who received an inactivated influenza vaccine.

There are a few counts of this clonotype. The chain links TRBV5-1 to TRBJ2-7; 9 bases line up with TRBD1. Germline V lookup: CDR1 SGHRS, CDR2 YFSETQ. The junction had 3 bases not matched to a gene; V was cut back by 2 bases and J by 3 bases. CDR3 length: 14 amino acids. Here the CDR3 reads CASSLQGADYEQYF. The CDR3 DNA reads TGCGCCAGCAGCTTACAGGGGGCCGACTACGAGCAGTACTTC.

As to this clonotype: A much larger clone differs by one base, so this may be a read error. The chain combines TRBV12-3 or TRBV12-4 with TRBJ2-1; D ambiguous. The CDR3 spans 11 residues. The CDR3 loop is CATRPYNEHFF. The CDR3 DNA sequence: TGTGCCACGAGACCATACAATGAGCACTTCTTC.

Only a few counts were recorded for this clonotype. V gene TRBV3-1 combines with J gene TRBJ2-7; D not resolved. The CDR3 sequence is 13 residues long. V lost 0 bases and J 6 bases, leaving 9 bases between the germline ends. The germline gives CDR1 LGHDT, CDR2 YNNKEL (reference sequence). The CDR3 is CASSQDLVAEQYF. The CDR3 DNA follows: TGTGCCAGCAGCCAAGATTTAGTCGCCGAGCAGTACTTC.

This clonotype was recorded only once. V is TRBV7-2 and J is TRBJ2-5; 15 bases match TRBD2. CDR3 length: 16 residues. V was pared by 4 bases and J by 5 bases, with 5 bases of the junction left unmatched. Germline V gene lookup returns CDR1 SGHTA and CDR2 FQGNSA. The CDR3: CASSSRTSGGVETQYF. CDR3 DNA: TGTGCCAGCAGCTCTAGGACTAGCGGGGGGGTGGAGACCCAGTACTTC.

This clonotype was seen more than once but under ten times. The genes are TRBV24-1 and TRBJ2-2; TRBD2 aligns across 9 bases. After removal of 6 bases from V and 1 base from J, the junction contained 2 bases not matched to a gene. Germline V lookup: CDR1 KGHDR, CDR2 SFDVKD. The CDR3 runs 15 residues. CDR3 coding DNA: TGTGCCACCAGTTATAGCGGGAGGAACACCGGGGAGCTGTTTTTT. It is translated as CATSYSGRNTGELFF.

This chain joins TRBV6-5 and TRBJ1-6, with TRBD1 as a possible D gene (5 bases). CDR1 is MNHEY and CDR2 is SVGAGI in the germline V gene. CDR3 length: 15 amino acids. The V end lost 2 bases, the J end lost 10 bases, and 15 bases lay between the germline ends. This CDR3 reads CASSYGAREGSPLHF. The CDR3 nucleotides read TGTGCCAGCAGTTACGGGGCCAGGGAAGGATCACCCCTCCACTTT.

This chain uses TRBV20-1 with TRBJ1-1, with D hard to call. CDR3 length: 12 amino acids. Trimming left V 6 bases short and J 4 bases short, with 12 bases between. Looked up from germline, CDR1 is DFQATT and CDR2 is SNEGSKA (reference sequence). CDR3 region: CSAMTDTTEAFF. The CDR3, as DNA: TGCAGTGCCATGACCGATACCACTGAAGCTTTCTTT.

The rearrangement joins TRBV15 to TRBJ2-7; TRBD2 aligns across 7 bases. This CDR3 spans 15 amino acids. V trimming: 0 bases; J trimming: 3 bases; junction bases outside the gene matches: 5. CDR1 LNHNV and CDR2 YYDKDF come from the germline V gene (reference sequence). CDR3 sequence: CATSRDRGVGYEQYF. The DNA of the CDR3 is TGTGCCACCAGCAGAGATCGGGGGGTCGGCTACGAGCAGTACTTC. Looking up the rest from reference TRBV15 and TRBJ2-7 gives the full variable domain: DAMVIQNPRYQVTQFGKPVTLSCSQTLNHNVMYWYQQKSSQAPKLLFHYYDKDFNNEADTPDNFQSRRPNTSFCFLDIRSPGLGDTAMYLCATSRDRGVGYEQYFGPGTRLTVT.

The genes are TRBV5-1 and TRBJ2-1; perhaps TRBD1 as D (7 bases). The germline V gene has CDR1 SGHRS and CDR2 YFSETQ. With 4 bases removed from V and 11 bases from J, the gap between germline ends came to 19 bases. This CDR3 region has 14 residues. CDR3 coding DNA: TGCGCCAGCAGCGGAGGGACAGCCACCCCTCAGCAGTTCTTC. Translated, it gives CASSGGTATPQQFF.

This clonotype was detected ten times or more. This chain links TRBV5-1 with TRBJ2-7, with no clear D. V gave up 5 bases and J gave up 3 bases, with 15 bases separating them. Germline V gives CDR1 SGHRS, CDR2 YFSETQ. The CDR3 consists of 14 residues. In nucleotides, the CDR3 is TGCGCCAGCAGGGAAGACGACGCTTACTACGAGCAGTACTTC. Residues: CASREDDAYYEQYF.

This clonotype was seen a handful of times. V and J are TRBV12-5 and TRBJ2-1; D unresolved. The germline V and J ends were trimmed by 3 bases and 6 bases, with 12 bases remaining between them. CDR3 size: 14 residues. Germline V gene data show CDR1 as LGHNT and CDR2 as FRNRAP. The CDR3 protein is CASGFPDGRNEQFF. In DNA form, the CDR3 reads TGTGCTAGTGGTTTCCCCGACGGACGCAATGAGCAGTTCTTC.

V is TRBV6-5 and J is TRBJ2-7; 7 positions match TRBD1. Germline-derived CDR1 and CDR2 are MNHEY and SVGAGI. After removal of 0 bases from V and 7 bases from J, the junction contained 21 bases not matched to a gene. This CDR3 contains 19 residues. CDR3 region: CASSYSDTFVTGPYVEQYF. As DNA, the CDR3 is TGTGCCAGCAGTTACTCGGATACCTTCGTGACAGGGCCTTATGTGGAGCAGTACTTC.

CDR3 DNA: TGCGCCAGCAGCCAAGATAGTAACAGACAAGAGACCCAGTACTTC. Protein sequence: CASSQDSNRQETQYF. The chain joins TRBV4-1 to TRBJ2-5; no clear D. The V gene's germline CDR1 is MGHRA and CDR2 YSYEKL. This CDR3 has 15 residues. V lost 0 bases, J lost 2 bases, and 10 bases lay in between.

This chain links TRBV5-1 with TRBJ1-1, with 8 bases that match TRBD1. This CDR3 comprises 16 residues. Germline V CDR1 and CDR2: SGHRS, YFSETQ. V was pared by 0 bases and J by 5 bases, with 9 bases of the junction left unmatched. The CDR3 DNA reads TGCGCCAGCAGCTTGGTGGGCAGGGGGCTTAGAACTGAAGCTTTCTTT. This encodes CASSLVGRGLRTEAFF.

This clonotype was seen a handful of times. The rearrangement links TRBV20-1 to TRBJ2-1, with no clear D. V lost 3 bases and J lost 3, with 9 bases in between. The CDR3 is 13 amino acids. The germline V gene encodes CDR1 DFQATT and CDR2 SNEGSKA (reference sequence). In DNA form, the CDR3 reads TGCAGTGCTAGTAGATGGAGCTACAATGAGCAGTTCTTC. It is translated as CSASRWSYNEQFF.